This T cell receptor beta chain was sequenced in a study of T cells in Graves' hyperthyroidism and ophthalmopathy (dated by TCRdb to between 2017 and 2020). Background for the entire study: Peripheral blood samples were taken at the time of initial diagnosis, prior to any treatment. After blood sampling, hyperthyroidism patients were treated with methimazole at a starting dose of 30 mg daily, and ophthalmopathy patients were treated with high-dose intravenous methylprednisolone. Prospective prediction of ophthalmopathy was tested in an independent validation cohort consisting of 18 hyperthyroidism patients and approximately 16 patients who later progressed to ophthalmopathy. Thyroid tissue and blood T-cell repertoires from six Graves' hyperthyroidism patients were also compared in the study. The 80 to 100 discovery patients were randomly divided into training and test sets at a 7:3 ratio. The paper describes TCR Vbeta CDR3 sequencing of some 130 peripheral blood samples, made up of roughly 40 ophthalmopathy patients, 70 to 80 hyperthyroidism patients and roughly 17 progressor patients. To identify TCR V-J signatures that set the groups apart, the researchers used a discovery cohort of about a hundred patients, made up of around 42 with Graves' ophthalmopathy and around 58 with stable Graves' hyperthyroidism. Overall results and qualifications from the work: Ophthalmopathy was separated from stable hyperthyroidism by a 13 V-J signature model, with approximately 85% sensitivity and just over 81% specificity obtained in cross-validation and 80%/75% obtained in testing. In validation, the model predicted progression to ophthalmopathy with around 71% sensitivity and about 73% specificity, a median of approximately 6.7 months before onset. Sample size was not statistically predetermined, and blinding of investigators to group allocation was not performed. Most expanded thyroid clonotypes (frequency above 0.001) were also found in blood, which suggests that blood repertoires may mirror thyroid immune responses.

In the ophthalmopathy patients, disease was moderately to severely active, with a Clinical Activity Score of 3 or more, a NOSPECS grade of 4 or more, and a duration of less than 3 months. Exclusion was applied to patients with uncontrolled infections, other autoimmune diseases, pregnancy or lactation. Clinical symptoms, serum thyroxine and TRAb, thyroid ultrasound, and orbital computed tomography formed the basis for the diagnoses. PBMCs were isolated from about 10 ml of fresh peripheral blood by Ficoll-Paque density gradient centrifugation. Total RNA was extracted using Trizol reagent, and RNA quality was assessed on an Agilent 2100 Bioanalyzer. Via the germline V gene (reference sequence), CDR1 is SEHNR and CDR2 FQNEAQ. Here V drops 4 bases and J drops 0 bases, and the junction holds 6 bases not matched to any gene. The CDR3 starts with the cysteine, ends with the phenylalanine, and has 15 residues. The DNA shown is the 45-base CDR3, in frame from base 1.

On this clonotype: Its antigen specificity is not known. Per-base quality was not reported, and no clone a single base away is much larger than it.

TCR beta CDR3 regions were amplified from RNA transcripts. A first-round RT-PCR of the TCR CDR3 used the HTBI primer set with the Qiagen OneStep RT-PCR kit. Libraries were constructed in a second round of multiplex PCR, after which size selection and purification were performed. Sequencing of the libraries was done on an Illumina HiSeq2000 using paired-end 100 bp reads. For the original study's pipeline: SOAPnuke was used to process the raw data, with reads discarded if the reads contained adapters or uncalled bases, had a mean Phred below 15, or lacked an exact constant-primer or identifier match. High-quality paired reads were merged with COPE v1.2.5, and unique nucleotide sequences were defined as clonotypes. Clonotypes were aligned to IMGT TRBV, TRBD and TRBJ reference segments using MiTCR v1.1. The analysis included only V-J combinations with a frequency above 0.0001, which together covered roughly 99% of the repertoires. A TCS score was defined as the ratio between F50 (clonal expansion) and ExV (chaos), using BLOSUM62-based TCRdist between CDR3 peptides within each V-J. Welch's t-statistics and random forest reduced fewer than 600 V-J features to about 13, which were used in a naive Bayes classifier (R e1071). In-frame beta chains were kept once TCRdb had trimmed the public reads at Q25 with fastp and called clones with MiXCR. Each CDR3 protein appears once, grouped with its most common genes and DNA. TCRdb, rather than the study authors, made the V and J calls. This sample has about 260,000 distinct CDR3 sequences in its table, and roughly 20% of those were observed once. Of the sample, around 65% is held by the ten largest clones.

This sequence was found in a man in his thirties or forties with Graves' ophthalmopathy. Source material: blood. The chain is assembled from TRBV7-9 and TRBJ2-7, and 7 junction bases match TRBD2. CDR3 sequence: CASSWGERGSYEQYF. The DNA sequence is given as TGTGCCAGCAGCTGGGGGGAGCGGGGCTCCTACGAGCAGTACTTC.